The 21 T cell receptor beta chains below come from one sample, sequenced in a study of cytomegalovirus exposure and HLA in healthy donors. It was with 60 Vbeta and 13 Jbeta primers that the PCR ran. Some clones are missing from TCRdb's copy, which holds only in-frame ones; the method was immunoSEQ multiplex PCR. The sample carries about 170,000 clones, more than 60% recorded once. Sequencing input: PBMCs. These receptors all stem from a female donor in good health and CMV-seronegative.

V usage is TRBV7-2 and J usage is TRBJ1-3; 7 bases are shared with TRBD1. The CDR3 covers 16 residues. Trimming took 0 bases from V and 8 from J; bases not matched to a gene: 10. CDR1 and CDR2 (germline): SGHTA, FQGNSA. The CDR3 region has the DNA TGTGCCAGCAGCTTAGCCGCGACAGGGAATATAGACACCATATATTTT. It codes for CASSLAATGNIDTIYF.

As DNA, the CDR3 is TGTGCCATCAGTGGGACAGGCTGGCCCTACGAGCAGTACTTC. This codes for CAISGTGWPYEQYF. The chain is built from TRBV10-3 and TRBJ2-7, with 7 bases identical to TRBD1. This CDR3 has 14 amino acids. Germline V gene sequence: CDR1 ENHRY, CDR2 SYGVKD. With V trimmed by 4 bases and J by 2 bases, 5 bases remained unmatched.

The rearrangement joins TRBV25-1 to TRBJ1-4, with D hard to call. V was shortened by 4 bases and J by 6 bases, with 21 bases between the two germline ends. Germline V gives CDR1 MGHDK, CDR2 SYGVNS. The CDR3 is 17 residues long. Here the CDR3 reads CASSGREIGEGYEKLFF. The CDR3 DNA reads as TGTGCCAGCAGTGGCCGAGAAATCGGGGAGGGTTATGAAAAACTGTTTTTT. Together with reference TRBV25-1 and TRBJ1-4, the CDR3 gives the full variable domain: EADIYQTPRYLVIGTGKKITLECSQTMGHDKMYWYQQDPGMELHLIHYSYGVNSTEKGDLSSESTVSRIRTEHFPLTLESARPSHTSQYLCASSGREIGEGYEKLFFGSGTQLSVL.

In its sample, this clone was seen a few times. The CDR3 spells CASSQDPGSGTGELFF. The CDR3 DNA reads as TGTGCCAGCAGCCAAGATCCGGGGTCCGGCACCGGGGAGCTGTTTTTT. The V call is TRBV4-2, the J call TRBJ2-2, with D possibly being TRBD2 (5 bases). Per the germline V gene, CDR1 is LGHNA and CDR2 is YNFKEQ. The V end lost 0 bases, the J end lost 4 bases, and 12 bases lay between the germline ends. CDR3 length: 16 residues.

The chain has TRBV5-4 and TRBJ2-3; the match to TRBD2 covers 7 bases. V shed 2 bases, J shed 7 bases, and the junction held 4 bases outside the gene matches. The CDR3 covers 13 residues. Germline-derived CDR1 and CDR2 are SGHNT and YYREEE (reference sequence). This chain's CDR3 is CASSFTSAYTQYF. The CDR3 DNA is TGTGCCAGCAGCTTCACTAGCGCCTATACGCAGTATTTT.

The J gene is TRBJ1-4, the V gene TRBV18; D is unclear. The CDR3 has 15 amino acids. V dropped 5 bases and J dropped 8 bases, with 18 bases sitting between them. Germline V gene lookup returns CDR1 KGHSH and CDR2 LQKENI. The CDR3 DNA is TGTGCCAGCTCAACACAAGGGAGAGGAGGAGAAAAACTGTTTTTT. Translated, it gives CASSTQGRGGEKLFF.

The rearrangement uses TRBV2 and TRBJ1-1, with D uncertain. V lost 6 bases and J 2 bases, leaving 7 bases between the germline ends. The CDR3 spans 12 residues. Per the germline V gene, CDR1 is SNHLY and CDR2 is FYNNEI. CDR3: CASSFFNTEAFF. The CDR3 DNA reads as TGTGCCAGCAGCTTTTTTAACACTGAAGCTTTCTTT. Based on the CDR3 plus reference TRBV2 and TRBJ1-1, the full variable domain is EPEVTQTPSHQVTQMGQEVILRCVPISNHLYFYWYRQILGQKVEFLVSFYNNEISEKSEIFDDQFSVERPDGSNFTLKIRSTKLEDSAMYFCASSFFNTEAFFGQGTRLTVV.

The rearrangement links TRBV5-1 to TRBJ2-1; TRBD2 agrees at 11 bases. Looked up from germline, CDR1 is SGHRS and CDR2 is YFSETQ. This CDR3 is 15 amino acids long. The V and J ends lost 4 bases and 7 bases, in that order; junction bases with no gene match: 7. CDR3 DNA: TGCGCCAGCAGCCTTCTAGCGGGAGGTCGGAATGAGCAGTTCTTC. This gives the protein CASSLLAGGRNEQFF.

The chain is built from TRBV4-1 and TRBJ1-3; no clear D gene. Germline lookup yields CDR1 MGHRA and CDR2 YSYEKL. This CDR3 is 17 amino acids long. Trimming took 0 bases from V and 0 from J, leaving 12 bases between them. The CDR3: CASSQEPSGNSGNTIYF. The CDR3 region has the DNA TGCGCCAGCAGCCAAGAACCCAGCGGGAACTCTGGAAACACCATATATTTT.

A single count supports this clone. The gene calls are TRBV4-3 and TRBJ1-2, with a weak D call TRBD1 (6 bases). The V gene's germline CDR1 is LGHNA and CDR2 YSLEER. CDR3 length: 17 residues. The V and J ends lost 3 bases and 0 bases respectively, with 17 bases between them. CDR3 sequence (DNA): TGCGCCAGCAGCCAGTTGGAAGGGGGTGTTGCTAACTATGGCTACACCTTC. It encodes CASSQLEGGVANYGYTF.

This chain uses TRBV6-5 with TRBJ2-7, with D uncertain. The germline CDR1 and CDR2 sequences are MNHEY and SVGAGI. This CDR3 has 14 residues. Trimming removed 6 bases from V and 4 bases from J, with 16 bases in between. This CDR3 reads CASSRHDEAYEQYF. The CDR3 region has the DNA TGTGCCAGCAGCCGCCATGATGAGGCTTACGAGCAGTACTTC.

J is TRBJ1-2 and V is TRBV19; D uncertain. This CDR3 has 13 amino acids. V lost 3 bases, J lost 4 bases, and 9 bases lay in between. Per the germline V gene, CDR1 is LNHDA and CDR2 is SQIVND (reference sequence). CDR3 nucleotide sequence: TGTGCCAGTAGTATCGGACTTCTCTATGGCTACACCTTC. It specifies CASSIGLLYGYTF.

The chain links TRBV7-2 to TRBJ1-2; D gene uncertain. Germline V gene lookup returns CDR1 SGHTA and CDR2 FQGNSA. V lost 3 bases to trimming and J lost 3 bases, with 14 bases between them. This CDR3 is 15 amino acids long. As DNA, the CDR3 is TGTGCCAGCAGCTTTTTCCAGGTGTTAGACTATGGCTACACCTTC. It encodes CASSFFQVLDYGYTF.

The chain uses TRBV4-1 and TRBJ1-1, with D unclear. The CDR3 is made up of 15 amino acids. Trimming stripped 1 base from V and 4 bases from J, with 13 bases between. CDR1 is MGHRA and CDR2 is YSYEKL in the germline V gene. The CDR3 protein is CASSQAPPGVTEAFF. Here the CDR3 DNA reads TGCGCCAGCAGCCAAGCCCCCCCCGGGGTCACTGAAGCTTTCTTT.

This clone showed up just a few times. V and J are TRBV4-1 and TRBJ2-1; 7 nucleotides line up with TRBD2. The CDR3 length is 16 residues. In germline, CDR1 is MGHRA, CDR2 YSYEKL. The J segment lost 1 base and the V segment lost 4 bases, leaving 7 bases of the junction unmatched. This chain's CDR3 is CASSLPGRGSYNEQFF. The DNA for the CDR3 is TGCGCCAGCAGCCTCCCCGGGCGGGGGTCCTACAATGAGCAGTTCTTC.

The chain joins TRBV30 to TRBJ1-6; no clear D. CDR1 is GTSNPN and CDR2 is SVGIG in the germline V gene (reference sequence). V lost 4 bases to trimming and J lost 9 bases, with 7 bases between them. The CDR3 is made up of 11 amino acids. The CDR3 DNA sequence: TGTGCCTGGATTCGCGGTTCACCCCTCCACTTT. Residues: CAWIRGSPLHF.

This chain uses TRBV30 with TRBJ1-1; no definite D call. CDR3 size: 13 residues. Germline V gene sequence: CDR1 GTSNPN, CDR2 SVGIG (reference sequence). V was cut by 2 bases and J by 4 bases, with 11 bases left in between. The CDR3 DNA reads as TGTGCCTGGAGTCTTACACGGGGCACTGAAGCTTTCTTT. It specifies CAWSLTRGTEAFF. The full variable domain, rest sourced from reference TRBV30 and TRBJ1-1, is SQTIHQWPATLVQPVGSPLSLECTVEGTSNPNLYWYRQAAGRGLQLLFYSVGIGQISSEVPQNLSASRPQDRQFILSSKKLLLSDSGFYLCAWSLTRGTEAFFGQGTRLTVV.

The CDR3 protein is CASSLFTGNQPQHF. The CDR3 nucleotides read TGTGCCAGCAGTTTATTTACAGGCAATCAGCCCCAGCATTTT. The chain carries TRBV27 and TRBJ1-5; D gene uncertain. Trimming shortened V by 1 base and J by 2 bases, and 6 bases separated the two germline ends. The CDR3 runs to 14 residues. Germline CDR1 reads MNHEY; CDR2 reads SMNVEV (reference sequence).

A word on this clone: Other DNA sequences in the sample encode the same CDR3. The V and J genes are TRBV7-6 and TRBJ2-7; 7 positions match TRBD2. Unmatched junction bases numbered 1, after V lost 1 base and J lost 4 bases. CDR3 length: 13 amino acids. Germline CDR1 is SGHVS and CDR2 is FNYEAQ. CDR3 loop: CASSLGGGYEQYF. The CDR3 nucleotides are TGTGCCAGCAGCTTAGGCGGGGGATACGAGCAGTACTTC. Looking up the rest from reference TRBV7-6 and TRBJ2-7 gives the full variable domain: GAGVSQSPRYKVTKRGQDVALRCDPISGHVSLYWYRQALGQGPEFLTYFNYEAQQDKSGLPNDRFSAERPEGSISTLTIQRTEQRDSAMYRCASSLGGGYEQYFGPGTRLTVT.

The V and J genes are TRBV19 and TRBJ1-2; 9 nucleotides agree with TRBD1. The length of the CDR3 is 13 residues. Germline V gene data show CDR1 as LNHDA and CDR2 as SQIVND (reference sequence). The trim removed 6 bases at V and 5 bases at J, leaving 4 bases unmatched. In DNA, the CDR3 is TGTGCCAGTAGCTTGGACAGGGGATATGGCTACACCTTC. It encodes CASSLDRGYGYTF.

This clone came up a few times. The chain is built from TRBV4-3 and TRBJ2-6; 7 bases fit TRBD1. Germline trimming cut 4 bases from V and 1 base from J; bases unmatched to any gene: 7. Per the germline V gene, CDR1 is LGHNA and CDR2 is YSLEER. The CDR3 is made up of 17 amino acids. The CDR3 nucleotides are TGCGCCAGCAGCCCGACAGGGAGTAGGTCTGGGGCCAACGTCCTGACTTTC. Encoded protein: CASSPTGSRSGANVLTF.